One and the same sample provided the 5 T cell receptor beta chains below, sequenced in a study of cytomegalovirus exposure and HLA in healthy donors. The PCR employed 60 Vbeta primers together with 13 Jbeta primers. Profiling relied on immunoSEQ multiplex PCR, and the TCRdb table lists in-frame clones only, not all of them. The sample includes 85,000 to 120,000 clones, roughly 80% of them seen just once. Input material: PBMCs. These receptors were obtained from a man aged 35 to 55 in good health and CMV-seronegative.

The chain uses TRBV27 and TRBJ1-1; tentative D call: TRBD1 (5 bases). Trimming removed 6 bases at V and 0 bases at J, with 23 bases between. Germline CDR1 MNHEY, CDR2 SMNVEV (reference sequence). The CDR3 sequence is 18 residues long. The CDR3 spells CASSPSRVFGGMNTEAFF. The CDR3 DNA reads as TGTGCCAGCAGCCCGTCGAGGGTTTTCGGGGGTATGAACACTGAAGCTTTCTTT.

This clone has only one observation. The V call is TRBV5-1, the J call TRBJ2-5, with 9 positions matching TRBD2. Germline lookup yields CDR1 SGHRS and CDR2 YFSETQ. V lost 4 bases to trimming and J lost 2 bases; unmatched junction nucleotides: 6. This CDR3 is 15 amino acids long. This chain's CDR3 is CASSDSGGQQETQYF. The CDR3 nucleotides are TGCGCCAGCAGCGATAGCGGGGGACAACAAGAGACCCAGTACTTC.

This sequence joins TRBV5-6 and TRBJ2-1; 7 nucleotides line up with TRBD1. Per the germline V gene, CDR1 is SGHDT and CDR2 is YYEEEE. The junction had 16 bases not matched to a gene; V was cut back by 1 base and J by 9 bases. This CDR3 region has 17 residues. The CDR3 DNA reads TGTGCCAGCAGCTTGCCCCAGGCAGGGGGAATGTTAGCTGAGCAGTTCTTC. Translating gives CASSLPQAGGMLAEQFF.

The chain carries TRBV11-2 and TRBJ2-1; TRBD1 is a possible D gene (6 bases). Trimming shortened V by 5 bases and J by 9 bases, and 20 bases separated the two germline ends. The CDR3 extends over 15 amino acids. Germline values: CDR1 SGHAT, CDR2 FQNNGV. The CDR3 DNA sequence: TGTGCCAGCAGCCCTATTGGGGGCTCGTCGGCTGAGCAGTTCTTC. Amino acid sequence: CASSPIGGSSAEQFF. The full variable domain, rest sourced from reference TRBV11-2 and TRBJ2-1, is EAGVAQSPRYKIIEKRQSVAFWCNPISGHATLYWYQQILGQGPKLLIQFQNNGVVDDSQLPKDRFSAERLKGVDSTLKIQPAKLEDSAVYLCASSPIGGSSAEQFFGPGTRLTVL.

This clone was counted between two and nine times. The chain couples TRBV5-7 to TRBJ2-6; no clear D. TRBV5-7 is classed as an ORF, of uncertain function. This CDR3 is built from 15 residues. The V end lost 2 bases, the J end lost 0 bases, and 6 bases lay between the germline ends. The CDR3 loop is CASSLDNSGANVLTF. The CDR3 DNA is TGTGCCAGCAGCTTAGACAACTCTGGGGCCAACGTCCTGACTTTC.